Presented here are 25 T cell receptor beta chains from one specimen sequenced in a study of patients and donors after allogeneic stem cell transplantation. TCRdb re-called the RT-PCR reads through MiXCR, storing one row per CDR3 protein. The table lists about a million distinct CDR3 sequences, about 20% of them singletons. Sequenced: blood, either unsorted or a sorted T cell fraction (not recorded which). The receptors were sampled from a human donor who was either an allogeneic HSCT recipient or a stem cell or donor lymphocyte infusion donor (not recorded which). It is not recorded whose cells these are; they may come from a transplant donor.

The chain recombines TRBV12-3 or TRBV12-4 with TRBJ1-2; TRBD1 might be the D (5 bases). Trimming removed 4 bases from V and 2 bases from J, with 11 bases in between. There are 14 residues in the CDR3. In nucleotides, the CDR3 is TGTGCCAGCAGTTCAACCGACAGAAACTATGGCTACACCTTC. The encoded protein is CASSSTDRNYGYTF.

The chain recombines TRBV5-6 with TRBJ1-2; possible D gene TRBD1, 5 bases. The CDR3 sequence is 15 residues long. The germline CDR1 and CDR2 sequences are SGHDT and YYEEEE. V was pared by 4 bases and J by 1 base, with 14 bases between. CDR3 in DNA: TGTGCCAGCAGCCACCCGGGGGGGGGTAACTATGGCTACACCTTC. It codes for CASSHPGGGNYGYTF.

The J gene is TRBJ2-7, the V gene TRBV5-1; no clear D. Germline-derived CDR1 and CDR2 are SGHRS and YFSETQ. The CDR3 length is 14 residues. With 4 bases removed from V and 2 bases from J, the gap between germline ends came to 13 bases. CDR3 sequence (DNA): TGCGCCAGCAGCCCCGGTGAGGTCACCTACGAGCAGTACTTC. Its protein product is CASSPGEVTYEQYF. The entire variable domain, with the rest obtained from reference TRBV5-1 and TRBJ2-7, is as follows: KAGVTQTPRYLIKTRGQQVTLSCSPISGHRSVSWYQQTPGQGLQFLFEYFSETQRNKGNFPGRFSGRQFSNSRSEMNVSTLELGDSALYLCASSPGEVTYEQYFGPGTRLTVT.

This clonotype was found a few times. The chain uses TRBV12-3 or TRBV12-4 and TRBJ2-7; 8 bases map to TRBD2. The CDR3 runs 15 residues. V lost 7 bases and J lost 2; bases outside the gene matches: 10. CDR3 amino acids: CASTSQGLAAYEQYF. CDR3 nucleotides: TGTGCCAGCACCTCTCAAGGACTAGCAGCCTACGAGCAGTACTTC.

This clonotype has a handful of counts. The V and J genes are TRBV9 and TRBJ2-5; D gene uncertain. This CDR3 comprises 15 residues. From germline, CDR1 is SGDLS and CDR2 YYNGEE. Trimming shortened V by 3 bases and J by 1 base, and 13 bases separated the two germline ends. This CDR3 reads CASSAAPSSQETQYF. As DNA, the CDR3 is TGTGCCAGCAGCGCCGCCCCATCATCCCAAGAGACCCAGTACTTC.

CDR3 sequence: CASSEDSSFSGNTIYF. The CDR3, as DNA: TGTGCCAGCAGCGAGGACAGCTCGTTCTCTGGAAACACCATATATTTT. The chain is built from TRBV9 and TRBJ1-3; possibly TRBD1 for D (6 bases). The CDR3 spans 16 residues. V was trimmed by 3 bases and J by 0 bases, leaving 13 bases between them. Looked up from germline, CDR1 is SGDLS and CDR2 is YYNGEE.

The sample holds a few counts of this clonotype. V usage is TRBV6-1 and J usage is TRBJ1-4; D remains unclear. The CDR3 spans 17 residues. Trimming stripped 4 bases from V and 0 bases from J, with 15 bases between. CDR1 is MNHNS, CDR2 SASEGT, per germline. The CDR3, as DNA: TGTGCCAGCAGTGGATTCGGGAAGCTAGCAACTAATGAAAAACTGTTTTTT. It codes for CASSGFGKLATNEKLFF.

In this sample, this clonotype turned up many times. The V call is TRBV12-3 or TRBV12-4, the J call TRBJ2-7; tentative D call: TRBD2 (6 bases). V lost 2 bases and J lost 2, with 7 bases in between. CDR3 size: 13 residues. The CDR3 DNA follows: TGTGCCAGCAGTTTAAGCGGGCCCTACGAGCAGTACTTC. It is translated as CASSLSGPYEQYF.

In its sample, this clonotype was seen a few times. The genes are TRBV20-1 and TRBJ2-7, with 7 nucleotides matching TRBD1. CDR1 is DFQATT and CDR2 is SNEGSKA in the germline V gene (reference sequence). V gave up 1 base and J gave up 1 base; unmatched junction bases: 4. This CDR3 is built from 14 residues. The CDR3 region is CSARVLTGSYEQYF. The CDR3 nucleotides read TGCAGTGCTAGAGTGTTGACAGGGTCCTACGAGCAGTACTTC.

This chain uses TRBV21-1 with TRBJ2-6; the table's D gene call, TRBD1, was not cross checked with the DNA. TRBV21-1 represents a pseudogene. This CDR3 is 18 amino acids long. The CDR3 region is CASSVRDRGRSGANVLTF. In DNA, the CDR3 is TGTGCCAGCAGCGTCCGGGACAGGGGGCGGTCTGGGGCCAACGTCCTGACTTTC.

This clonotype was seen a handful of times. This sequence joins TRBV12-3 or TRBV12-4 and TRBJ2-1, with TRBD1 matching over 8 bases. This CDR3 is built from 12 residues. V lost 4 bases, J lost 10 bases, and 3 bases stayed unmatched. CDR3 amino acids: CASSSTGAEQFF. The CDR3 DNA reads TGTGCCAGCAGTTCGACAGGGGCGGAGCAGTTCTTC.

In its sample, this clonotype was seen a few times. V and J are TRBV11-2 and TRBJ2-7; D possibly matches TRBD1 or TRBD2 (5 bases each). This CDR3 is built from 16 residues. Germline CDR1 SGHAT, CDR2 FQNNGV. With 3 bases removed from V and 2 bases from J, the gap between germline ends came to 17 bases. The CDR3 nucleotides read TGTGCCAGCAGCTTTGGGGACCGATTTAGCCCCTACGAGCAGTACTTC. Translated: CASSFGDRFSPYEQYF.

In its sample, this clonotype was seen a few times. The chain uses TRBV20-1 and TRBJ2-3, with 7 positions matching TRBD1. With V trimmed by 0 bases and J by 0 bases, 6 bases remained unmatched. Per the germline V gene, CDR1 is DFQATT and CDR2 is SNEGSKA (reference sequence). The CDR3 runs 16 residues. Written as DNA, the CDR3 is TGCAGTGCTAGAGATCTCGTCAGGGGGAGCACAGATACGCAGTATTTT. Its protein is CSARDLVRGSTDTQYF.

This clonotype has a handful of counts. V usage is TRBV4-3 and J usage is TRBJ1-1; weak D call: TRBD1 (5 bases). The CDR3 spans 15 residues. CDR1 and CDR2 (germline): LGHNA, YSLEER. With 3 bases removed from V and 5 bases from J, the gap between germline ends came to 16 bases. The CDR3 coding sequence is TGCGCCAGCAGCCAGGCCTCCCACGGGGGAACTGAAGCTTTCTTT. As protein: CASSQASHGGTEAFF.

The chain uses TRBV9 and TRBJ2-7; possibly TRBD1 or TRBD2 for D (5 bases each). Germline values: CDR1 SGDLS, CDR2 YYNGEE. CDR3 length equals 13 residues. The V and J ends lost 0 bases and 9 bases respectively, with 13 bases between them. The CDR3 loop reads CASSVGDAATQYF. The CDR3 coding sequence is TGTGCCAGCAGCGTAGGGGACGCCGCCACGCAGTACTTC.

CDR3 DNA sequence: TGTGCCAGCAGCGTAGGCCCCAGGAACGGGGGTGAAGCTTTCTTT. Protein product: CASSVGPRNGGEAFF. The V gene is TRBV7-2, the J gene TRBJ1-1; the D gene is possibly TRBD1 (5 bases). This CDR3 region has 15 residues. The V end was cut by 5 bases, the J end by 7 bases, with 20 bases between. CDR1 and CDR2 (germline): SGHTA, FQGNSA.

This clonotype has just a few counts. The chain carries TRBV6-1 and TRBJ2-1; unclear D gene. Trimming removed 5 bases from V and 9 bases from J, with 17 bases in between. Looked up from germline, CDR1 is MNHNS and CDR2 is SASEGT. The CDR3 loop spans 14 amino acids. The chain's CDR3 is CASSLLRVRGEQFF. CDR3 coding DNA: TGTGCCAGCAGTCTCCTACGGGTTCGCGGTGAGCAGTTCTTC.

This clonotype was counted ten times or more. V and J are TRBV5-1 and TRBJ2-3, with 7 positions matching TRBD1. Trimming removed 4 bases from V and 4 bases from J; junction bases left unmatched: 3. Germline lookup yields CDR1 SGHRS and CDR2 YFSETQ. This CDR3 contains 13 residues. CDR3 sequence (DNA): TGCGCCAGCAGCAGGGGGACAGCAGATACGCAGTATTTT. As protein: CASSRGTADTQYF.

There are a few counts of this clonotype. V is TRBV6-1 and J is TRBJ1-1, with D hard to call. Germline CDR1 MNHNS, CDR2 SASEGT. The CDR3 length is 14 residues. The V and J ends lost 10 bases and 2 bases respectively, with 17 bases between them. This CDR3 reads CAIPPRGENTEAFF. The CDR3 nucleotides are TGTGCCATCCCACCGCGGGGAGAAAACACTGAAGCTTTCTTT.

This clonotype was counted only a few times. V and J are TRBV24-1 and TRBJ2-3; 9 bases are a match to TRBD1. The CDR3 length is 15 residues. Germline V CDR1 and CDR2: KGHDR, SFDVKD. V lost 4 bases and J lost 4; bases outside the gene matches: 5. DNA for the CDR3: TGTGCCACCAGTGACCCGGGACAGGGTCCAGATACGCAGTATTTT. Translating gives CATSDPGQGPDTQYF.

This clonotype was detected a few times. The genes are TRBV11-2 and TRBJ2-1; TRBD2 matches at 10 bases. The J segment lost 12 bases and the V segment lost 2 bases, leaving 10 bases of the junction unmatched. This CDR3 has 15 residues. Germline CDR1 reads SGHAT; CDR2 reads FQNNGV. The CDR3 here is CASSLTLAGDEGQFF. CDR3 bases: TGTGCCAGCAGCTTAACTCTAGCGGGGGACGAAGGGCAGTTCTTC.

The chain employs TRBV12-3 or TRBV12-4 and TRBJ1-4, with TRBD1 matching over 8 bases. The CDR3 extends over 16 amino acids. Unmatched junction bases numbered 12, after V lost 4 bases and J lost 8 bases. Here the CDR3 DNA reads TGTGCCAGCAGTTCCAGCCGAACAGGGGGACGGGAAAAACTGTTTTTT. Residues: CASSSSRTGGREKLFF.

This clonotype was observed at least ten times. The chain couples TRBV12-3 or TRBV12-4 to TRBJ1-2; 8 nucleotides line up with TRBD1. CDR3 length equals 13 residues. The trim removed 5 bases at V and 8 bases at J, leaving 7 bases unmatched. CDR3 DNA: TGTGCCAGCAGTAGGCGGACAGGGCCCGGCTACACCTTC. Translated, it gives CASSRRTGPGYTF.

This chain joins TRBV11-2 and TRBJ1-2, with D tentatively TRBD1 (5 bases). The CDR3 sequence is 13 residues long. Germline CDR1 SGHAT, CDR2 FQNNGV. V was cut by 1 base and J by 7 bases, with 10 bases left in between. The CDR3 sequence: CASSLGSQGGYTF. The DNA of the CDR3 is TGTGCCAGCAGCTTAGGGAGCCAGGGTGGCTACACCTTC. The full variable domain, with the rest looked up from reference TRBV11-2 and TRBJ1-2, is EAGVAQSPRYKIIEKRQSVAFWCNPISGHATLYWYQQILGQGPKLLIQFQNNGVVDDSQLPKDRFSAERLKGVDSTLKIQPAKLEDSAVYLCASSLGSQGGYTFGSGTRLTVV.

This chain uses TRBV9 with TRBJ2-2; 14 positions agree with TRBD2. The CDR3 consists of 19 residues. Unmatched junction bases numbered 13, after V lost 4 bases and J lost 5 bases. Germline V CDR1 and CDR2: SGDLS, YYNGEE. CDR3 region: CASSRKGLAGVRGTGELFF. CDR3 nucleotides: TGTGCCAGCAGCCGCAAGGGACTAGCGGGAGTGAGGGGGACCGGGGAGCTGTTTTTT.